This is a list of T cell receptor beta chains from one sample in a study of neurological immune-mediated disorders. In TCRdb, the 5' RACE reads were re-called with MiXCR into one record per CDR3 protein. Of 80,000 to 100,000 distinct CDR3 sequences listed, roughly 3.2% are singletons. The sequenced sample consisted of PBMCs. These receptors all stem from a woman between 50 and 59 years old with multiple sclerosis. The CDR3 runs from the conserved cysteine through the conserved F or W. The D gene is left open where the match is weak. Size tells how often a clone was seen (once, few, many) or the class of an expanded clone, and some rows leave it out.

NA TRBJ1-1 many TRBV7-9 TGTGCCAGCGGCCCACGGGGGGGCAGGGCCACTGAAGCTTTCTTT CASGPRGGRATEAFF
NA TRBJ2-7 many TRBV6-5 TGTGCCAGCAGTTACTCCCTTTCTGGGTACGAGCAGTACTTC CASSYSLSGYEQYF
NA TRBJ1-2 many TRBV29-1 TGCAGCGTTGAGCGGGGGAGCTATGGCTACACCTTC CSVERGSYGYTF
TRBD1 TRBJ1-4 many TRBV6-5 TGTGCCAGCAGACGGGACAGTGCAACTAATGAAAAACTGTTTTTT CASRRDSATNEKLFF
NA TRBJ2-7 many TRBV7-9 TGTGCCAGCAGCTTAGGGGTGGACCGCGAGCAGTACTTC CASSLGVDREQYF
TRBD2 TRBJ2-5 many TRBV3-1 TGTGCCAGCAGCCTTAGCGGGGGCCCAAAACCCCAAGAGACCCAGTACTTC CASSLSGGPKPQETQYF
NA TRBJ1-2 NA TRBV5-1 TGCGCCAGCAGCTTGGCCAGGTCTGATGGCTACACCTTC CASSLARSDGYTF
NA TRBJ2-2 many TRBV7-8 TGTGCCAGCAGCCCTTCGGGACCCGGCCGGGGGGAGCTGTTTTTT CASSPSGPGRGELFF
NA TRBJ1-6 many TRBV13 TGTGCCAGCCGGCGGGGCTTAGCAGAGCATTCACCCCTCCACTTT CASRRGLAEHSPLHF
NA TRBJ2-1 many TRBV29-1 TGCAGCGTCGCGGACAGAGAGCAGTTCTTC CSVADREQFF
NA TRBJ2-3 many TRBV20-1 TGCAGTGGCCGTGGGGGGCCTAGCACAGATACGCAGTATTTT CSGRGGPSTDTQYF